This is a list of T cell receptor beta chains from one sample in a study of T cells after yellow fever vaccination. TCRdb ran MiXCR on the 5' RACE reads and lists one entry per CDR3 protein. The sample shows some 390,000 distinct CDR3 sequences, around a sixth of them seen only once. The input for sequencing was PBMCs, taken before the yellow fever booster vaccination. These receptor sequences come from a young man who received the YFV17D yellow fever vaccine. Each CDR3 is given with its conserved first and last residue. A D gene is named only where the DNA matches it firmly. Clone size, where shown, is once, few, many, or a class for clones that have expanded.

>TRBJ2-1|TRBV9|-|TRBD2
TGTGCCAGCAGCGTAGATGGTAGCGGGGGTTACAATGAGCAGTTCTTC
CASSVDGSGGYNEQFF
>TRBJ1-1|TRBV19|-|-
TGTGCCAGTAGTCGGCCAGGGTTCGGGGACACTGAAGCTTTCTTT
CASSRPGFGDTEAFF
>TRBJ2-5|TRBV7-2|-|TRBD2
TGTGCCAGCAGCCGGACTAGCGGGGGGGCAGAGACCCAGTACTTC
CASSRTSGGAETQYF
>TRBJ1-1|TRBV12-3/TRBV12-4|-|TRBD1
TGTGCCAGCAGGGGGGTTGAGGGGGCGAGGCAGATCAACACTGAAGCTTTCTTT
CASRGVEGARQINTEAFF
>TRBJ2-7|TRBV4-1|few|TRBD1
TGCGCCAGCAGCCAAGAGGACAGGGGATACGAGCAGTACTTC
CASSQEDRGYEQYF
>TRBJ1-3|TRBV7-8|-|-
TGTGCCAGCAGCCCGAATTCAATCCCCCTTTTAGCCTCTGGAAACACCATATATTTT
CASSPNSIPLLASGNTIYF
>TRBJ2-2|TRBV24-1|-|-
TGTGCCACCAGTGACCCCATGAACACCGGGGAGCTGTTTTTT
CATSDPMNTGELFF
>TRBJ1-5|TRBV27|-|-
TGTGCCAGCAGTTTAGCAGGGTGGGATCAGCCCCAGCATTTT
CASSLAGWDQPQHF
>TRBJ1-6|TRBV7-2|-|-
TGTGCCAGCAGCCCTCGGCGGTTGGGGGGCGGGAATTCACCCCTCCACTTT
CASSPRRLGGGNSPLHF
>TRBJ2-2|TRBV10-3|-|-
TGTGCCATCAGTGAGTCTCAGGGAACGAACACCGGGGAGCTGTTTTTT
CAISESQGTNTGELFF
>TRBJ2-1|TRBV5-1|-|-
TGCGCCAGCAGCCGGACAGAATATGAGCAGTTCTTC
CASSRTEYEQFF
>TRBJ1-6|TRBV4-1|-|TRBD1
TGCGCCAGCAGCCCACCTGACAGGGCGAGATCACCCCTCCACTTT
CASSPPDRARSPLHF
>TRBJ1-2|TRBV6-6|many|-
TGTGCCAGCAGGGGCCCTTCCGCTAGCTTGCTCTATGGCTACACCTTC
CASRGPSASLLYGYTF
>TRBJ2-2|TRBV7-9|-|TRBD2
TGTGCCAGCAGCCAAGGGACTAGCTGGCCCGGGGAGCTGTTTTTT
CASSQGTSWPGELFF
>TRBJ2-3|TRBV18|few|-
TGTGCCAGCCAAATCACAGCCACAGATACGCAGTATTTT
CASQITATDTQYF
>TRBJ2-1|TRBV10-3|few|TRBD2
TGTGCCGTGCAGGGCGGGGGGCCAAACAATGAGCAGTTCTTC
CAVQGGGPNNEQFF
>TRBJ1-6|TRBV20-1|-|-
TGCAGTGCCGCCGCGGGTGAACAGGGTGGTAATTCACCCCTCCACTTT
CSAAAGEQGGNSPLHF
>TRBJ1-5|TRBV4-1|few|-
TGCGCCAGCAGCCAAGATGTCAGCTATAGCAATCAGCCCCAGCATTTT
CASSQDVSYSNQPQHF
>TRBJ2-2|TRBV19|-|-
TGTGCCAGTAGTATAGTGTGGAGTGTCACCGGGGAGCTGTTTTTT
CASSIVWSVTGELFF
>TRBJ2-7|TRBV20-1|few|TRBD2
TGCAGTGCTCGGCTAGCGGGGATAACCTACGAGCAGTACTTC
CSARLAGITYEQYF
>TRBJ2-1|TRBV7-2|few|-
TGTGCCAGGGCAGGAGGTGGCGGGGACTCCTACAATGAGCAGTTCTTC
CARAGGGGDSYNEQFF
>TRBJ1-6|TRBV7-2|few|TRBD1
TGTGCCAGCAGCGTTGGGACAGGGGGCAGGTCCTATAATTCACCCCTCCACTTT
CASSVGTGGRSYNSPLHF
>TRBJ2-4|TRBV6-6|-|-
TGTGCCAGCAGTCGACCGATGGGAATCGAAAACATTCAGTACTTC
CASSRPMGIENIQYF
>TRBJ2-3|TRBV6-5|few|TRBD1
TGTGCCAGTTACAGGGGATCCACAGATACGCAGTATTTT
CASYRGSTDTQYF
>TRBJ1-6|TRBV12-3/TRBV12-4|-|-
TGTGCCAGCAGAGTGGGGGGTCCGGAATCACCCCTCCACTTT
CASRVGGPESPLHF
>TRBJ2-7|TRBV5-1|-|TRBD1
TGCGCCAGCAGCTTGGTGGGGGACAGATCGTACTTC
CASSLVGDRSYF
>TRBJ2-5|TRBV6-2/TRBV6-3|few|-
TGTGCCACGACAGGAAGGTACCAAGAGACCCAGTACTTC
CATTGRYQETQYF
>TRBJ2-5|TRBV10-2|-|-
TGCGCCAGCAGTGAGGCAGGGGGGCGGAGAGAGACCCAGTACTTC
CASSEAGGRRETQYF
>TRBJ1-4|TRBV11-2|-|-
TGTGCCAGCAGCTTAGTGGGTCAGGTTAATGAAAAACTGTTTTTT
CASSLVGQVNEKLFF
>TRBJ2-5|TRBV27|few|-
TGTGCCAGCATTTTAATGTTCCCCCTTCGGCGGGCCCAAGAGACCCAGTACTTC
CASILMFPLRRAQETQYF
>TRBJ1-1|TRBV6-5|-|-
TGTGCCAGCAGTTACGTTGGTAACTCGAACACTGAAGCTTTCTTT
CASSYVGNSNTEAFF
>TRBJ2-2|TRBV6-5|-|TRBD1
TGTGCCGGGAGACAGGGCATCGCCACCGGGGAGCTGTTTTTT
CAGRQGIATGELFF
>TRBJ1-2|TRBV3-1|few|-
TGTGCCAGCAGCCAACGACCAGCACATGGCTACACCTTC
CASSQRPAHGYTF
>TRBJ2-7|TRBV5-6|-|-
TGTGCCAGCAGCTGGAAGTTTACCTCCTACGAGCAGTACTTC
CASSWKFTSYEQYF